The next 8 T cell receptor beta chains were all read from a single sample in a study of T cell responses to AZD1222 COVID-19 vaccine. Repertoires were generated with immunoSEQ multiplex PCR, while TCRdb's copy carries only in-frame clones and drops some. Among more than 100,000 clones listed, approximately 85% were seen once. The source was peripheral blood, collected 28 days after the second dose of the MenACWY control vaccine. These receptors were taken from an adult who received the MenACWY meningococcal vaccine as a control.

This chain links TRBV28 with TRBJ2-7, with D possibly being TRBD1 or TRBD2 (5 bases each). The length of the CDR3 is 14 residues. Germline V gene data show CDR1 as MDHEN and CDR2 as SYDVKM. Between the trimmed V and J ends, which lost 6 bases and 3 bases, there was a span of 15 bases. The CDR3 loop reads CASSSSGGSYEQYV. The CDR3 coding sequence is TGTGCCAGCAGCTCGTCTGGGGGAAGCTACGAGCAGTACGTC.

The CDR3 protein is CASSFISGRDQPQHF. The CDR3 nucleotides are TGCGCCAGCAGCTTCATCTCAGGGAGGGATCAGCCCCAGCATTTT. The genes are TRBV5-1 and TRBJ1-5, with D tentatively TRBD1 (5 bases). This CDR3 contains 15 residues. Germline V gene data show CDR1 as SGHRS and CDR2 as YFSETQ. The germline V and J ends were trimmed by 2 bases and 5 bases, with 14 bases remaining between them.

The rearrangement uses TRBV5-1 and TRBJ1-1; the D gene is possibly TRBD1 (6 bases). CDR3 size: 12 residues. Trimming removed 5 bases from V and 10 bases from J, with 15 bases in between. Germline CDR1 and CDR2: SGHRS and YFSETQ. The CDR3 reads CASSWGGDAAFF. Written as DNA, the CDR3 is TGCGCCAGCAGTTGGGGGGGCGATGCAGCTTTCTTT.

This rearrangement joins TRBV7-9 to TRBJ2-7, with a weak D call TRBD1 (6 bases). CDR1 is SEHNR, CDR2 FQNEAQ, per germline (reference sequence). V shed 4 bases and J shed 2 bases, with 18 bases lying between them. This CDR3 spans 16 amino acids. The chain's CDR3 is CASSSTYRVTAYEQYF. CDR3 sequence (DNA): TGTGCCAGCAGCTCAACATACAGGGTCACCGCCTACGAGCAGTACTTC.

This clone was counted once. The V and J genes are TRBV7-8 and TRBJ2-5; D gene uncertain. Trimming took off 1 base at V and 4 bases at J, with 10 bases between the two ends. The CDR3 consists of 14 residues. The germline gives CDR1 SGHVS, CDR2 FQNEAQ. Written as DNA, the CDR3 is TGTGCCAGCAGCTTAGGCCTAGTCGGAGAGACCCAGTACTTC. This codes for CASSLGLVGETQYF.

The V call is TRBV11-2, the J call TRBJ2-1, with TRBD2 matching over 12 bases. Trimming took 5 bases from V and 4 from J; bases not matched to a gene: 6. CDR1 and CDR2 (germline): SGHAT, FQNNGV. This CDR3 contains 16 residues. CDR3 protein: CASSPQTSGGYNEQFF. DNA of the CDR3: TGTGCCAGCAGCCCACAGACTAGCGGGGGATACAATGAGCAGTTCTTC.

A single count supports this clone. This chain links TRBV25-1 with TRBJ1-4, with TRBD1 as a possible D gene (5 bases). Trimming pared 7 bases from V and 8 bases from J, leaving 14 bases between. The CDR3 totals 13 residues. The germline V gene has CDR1 MGHDK and CDR2 SYGVNS. DNA for the CDR3: TGTGCCAGCAATAGGGGTTTGGGGGAAAAACTGTTTTTT. Its protein is CASNRGLGEKLFF.

This chain links TRBV5-1 with TRBJ2-2; 7 nucleotides agree with TRBD1. This CDR3 is 13 amino acids long. Trimming removed 4 bases from V and 5 bases from J; junction bases left unmatched: 2. Looked up from germline, CDR1 is SGHRS and CDR2 is YFSETQ. CDR3 sequence reads: CASSPGQTGELFF. The CDR3, as DNA: TGCGCCAGCAGCCCGGGACAGACCGGGGAGCTGTTTTTT.